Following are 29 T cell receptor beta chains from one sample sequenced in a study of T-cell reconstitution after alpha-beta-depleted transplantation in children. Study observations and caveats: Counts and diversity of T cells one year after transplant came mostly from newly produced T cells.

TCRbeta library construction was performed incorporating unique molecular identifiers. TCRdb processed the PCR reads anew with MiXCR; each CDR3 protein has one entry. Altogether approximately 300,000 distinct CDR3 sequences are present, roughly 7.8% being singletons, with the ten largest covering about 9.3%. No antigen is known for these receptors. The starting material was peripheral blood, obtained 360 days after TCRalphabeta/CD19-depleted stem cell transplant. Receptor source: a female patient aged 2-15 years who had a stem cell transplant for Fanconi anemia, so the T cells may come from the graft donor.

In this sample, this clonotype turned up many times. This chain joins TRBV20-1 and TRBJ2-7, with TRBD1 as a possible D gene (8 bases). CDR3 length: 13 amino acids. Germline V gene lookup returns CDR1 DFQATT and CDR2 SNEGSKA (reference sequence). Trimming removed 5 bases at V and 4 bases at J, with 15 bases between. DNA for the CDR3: TGCAGTGCTGAGCGGGACAGGCAATACGAGCAGTACTTC. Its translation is CSAERDRQYEQYF.

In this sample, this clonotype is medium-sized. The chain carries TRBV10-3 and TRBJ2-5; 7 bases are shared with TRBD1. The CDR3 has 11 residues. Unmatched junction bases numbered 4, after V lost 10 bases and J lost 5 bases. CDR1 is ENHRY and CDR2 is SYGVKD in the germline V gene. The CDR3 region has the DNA TGTGCCAGTAAGGACAGGGAGACCCAGTACTTC. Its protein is CASKDRETQYF.

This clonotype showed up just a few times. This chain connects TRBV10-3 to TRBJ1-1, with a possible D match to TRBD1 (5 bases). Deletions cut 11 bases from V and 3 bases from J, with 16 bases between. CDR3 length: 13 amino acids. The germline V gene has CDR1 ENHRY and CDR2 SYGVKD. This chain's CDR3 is CASQTVRDTEAFF. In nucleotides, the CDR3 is TGTGCCTCCCAGACAGTCCGGGACACTGAAGCTTTCTTT.

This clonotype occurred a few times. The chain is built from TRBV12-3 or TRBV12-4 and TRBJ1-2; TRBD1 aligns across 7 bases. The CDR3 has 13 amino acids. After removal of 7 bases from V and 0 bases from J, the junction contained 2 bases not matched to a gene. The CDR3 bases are TGTGCCAGCACGGGGACAGCTAACTATGGCTACACCTTC. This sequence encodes CASTGTANYGYTF.

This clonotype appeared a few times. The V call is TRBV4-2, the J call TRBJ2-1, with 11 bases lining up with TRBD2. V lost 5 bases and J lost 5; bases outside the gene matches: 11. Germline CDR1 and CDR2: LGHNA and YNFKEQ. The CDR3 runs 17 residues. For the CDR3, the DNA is TGTGCCAGCAGCGCAACCCAAGGGACTAGCGGAAACAATGAGCAGTTCTTC. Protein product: CASSATQGTSGNNEQFF.

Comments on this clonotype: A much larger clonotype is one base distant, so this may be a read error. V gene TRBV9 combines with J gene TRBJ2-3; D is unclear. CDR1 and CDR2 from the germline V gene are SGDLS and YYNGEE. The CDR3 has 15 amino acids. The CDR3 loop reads CASSVYGDRPDTQDF. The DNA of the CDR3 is TGTGCCAGCAGCGTATATGGGGATCGGCCAGATACGCAGGATTTT.

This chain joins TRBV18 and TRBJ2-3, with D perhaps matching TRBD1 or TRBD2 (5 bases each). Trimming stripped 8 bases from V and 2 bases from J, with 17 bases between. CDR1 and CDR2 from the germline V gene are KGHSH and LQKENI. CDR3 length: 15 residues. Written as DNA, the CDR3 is TGTGCCAGCACCACTCGGGGACCTTTCACAGATACGCAGTATTTT. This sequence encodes CASTTRGPFTDTQYF.

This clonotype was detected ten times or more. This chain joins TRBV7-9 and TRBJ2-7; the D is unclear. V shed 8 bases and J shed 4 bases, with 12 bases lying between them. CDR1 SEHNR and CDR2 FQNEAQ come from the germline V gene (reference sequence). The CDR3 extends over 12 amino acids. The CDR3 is CASSQGPYEQYV. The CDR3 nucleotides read TGTGCCAGCTCCCAAGGACCTTACGAGCAGTACGTC.

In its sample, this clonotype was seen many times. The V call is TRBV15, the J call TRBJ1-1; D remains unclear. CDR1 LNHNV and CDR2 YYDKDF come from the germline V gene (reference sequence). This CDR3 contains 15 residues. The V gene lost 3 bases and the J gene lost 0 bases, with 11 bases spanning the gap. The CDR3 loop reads CATSSWTSMNTEAFF. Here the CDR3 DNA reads TGTGCCACCAGCAGTTGGACCTCCATGAACACTGAAGCTTTCTTT.

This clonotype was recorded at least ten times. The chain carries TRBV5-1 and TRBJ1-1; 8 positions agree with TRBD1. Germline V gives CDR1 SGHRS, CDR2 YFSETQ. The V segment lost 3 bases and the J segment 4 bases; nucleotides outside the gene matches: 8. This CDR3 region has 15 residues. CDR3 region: CASSWGQARATEAFF. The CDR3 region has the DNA TGCGCCAGCAGCTGGGGACAGGCCCGGGCCACTGAAGCTTTCTTT. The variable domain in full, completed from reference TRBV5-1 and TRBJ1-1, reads KAGVTQTPRYLIKTRGQQVTLSCSPISGHRSVSWYQQTPGQGLQFLFEYFSETQRNKGNFPGRFSGRQFSNSRSEMNVSTLELGDSALYLCASSWGQARATEAFFGQGTRLTVV.

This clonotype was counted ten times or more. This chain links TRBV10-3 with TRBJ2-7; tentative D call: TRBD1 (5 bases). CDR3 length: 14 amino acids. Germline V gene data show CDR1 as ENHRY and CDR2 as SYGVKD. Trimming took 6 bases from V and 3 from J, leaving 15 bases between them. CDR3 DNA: TGTGCCATCAGACCGACAGACGCCAACTACGAGCAGTACTTC. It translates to CAIRPTDANYEQYF.

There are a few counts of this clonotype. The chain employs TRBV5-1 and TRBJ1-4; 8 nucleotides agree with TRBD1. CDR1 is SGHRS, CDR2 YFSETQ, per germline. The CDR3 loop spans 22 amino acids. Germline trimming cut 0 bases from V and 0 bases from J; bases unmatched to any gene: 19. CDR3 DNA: TGCGCCAGCAGCTTGGTGGGACAGGCAATTGGGTACCCTTTTGCAACTAATGAAAAACTGTTTTTT. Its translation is CASSLVGQAIGYPFATNEKLFF.

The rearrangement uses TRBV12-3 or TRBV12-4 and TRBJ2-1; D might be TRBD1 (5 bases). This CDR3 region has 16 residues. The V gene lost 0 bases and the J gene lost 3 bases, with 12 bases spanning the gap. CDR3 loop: CASSLALQAFYNEQFF. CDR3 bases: TGTGCCAGCAGTTTAGCGCTACAGGCCTTCTACAATGAGCAGTTCTTC.

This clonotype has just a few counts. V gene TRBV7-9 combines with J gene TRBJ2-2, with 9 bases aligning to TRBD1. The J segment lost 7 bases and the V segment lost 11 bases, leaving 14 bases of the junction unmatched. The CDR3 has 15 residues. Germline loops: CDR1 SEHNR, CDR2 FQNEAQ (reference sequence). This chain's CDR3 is CASHRGQGSIGELFF. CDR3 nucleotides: TGTGCCTCTCACAGGGGGCAGGGGAGCATCGGGGAGCTGTTTTTT.

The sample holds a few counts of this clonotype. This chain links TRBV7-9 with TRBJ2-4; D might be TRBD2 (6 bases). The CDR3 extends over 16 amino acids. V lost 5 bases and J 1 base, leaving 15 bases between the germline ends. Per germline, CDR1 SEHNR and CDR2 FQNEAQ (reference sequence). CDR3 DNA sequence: TGTGCCAGCAGCCCGTCGGGGGTAGAGGCCAAAAACATTCAGTACTTC. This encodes CASSPSGVEAKNIQYF.

The CDR3 loop reads CASSESGGVGYEQYF. The DNA for the CDR3 is TGTGCCAGCAGTGAATCGGGGGGCGTTGGCTACGAGCAGTACTTC. The chain recombines TRBV2 with TRBJ2-7; TRBD2 might be the D (7 bases). Germline V gives CDR1 SNHLY, CDR2 FYNNEI. V gave up 2 bases and J gave up 3 bases, with 14 bases separating them. The CDR3 extends over 15 amino acids.

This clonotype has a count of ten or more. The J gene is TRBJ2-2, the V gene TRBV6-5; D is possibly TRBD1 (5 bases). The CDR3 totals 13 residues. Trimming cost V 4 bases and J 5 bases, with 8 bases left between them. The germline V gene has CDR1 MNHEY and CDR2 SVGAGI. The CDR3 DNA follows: TGTGCCAGCAGTTTTGCAGGGACCGGGGAGCTGTTTTTT. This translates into CASSFAGTGELFF.

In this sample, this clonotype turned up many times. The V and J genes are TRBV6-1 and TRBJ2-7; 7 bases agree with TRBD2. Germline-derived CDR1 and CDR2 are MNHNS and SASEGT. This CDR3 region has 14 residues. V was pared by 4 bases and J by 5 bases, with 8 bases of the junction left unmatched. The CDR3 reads CASSVGGVINEQYF. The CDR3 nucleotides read TGTGCCAGCAGTGTGGGGGGGGTAATCAACGAGCAGTACTTC.

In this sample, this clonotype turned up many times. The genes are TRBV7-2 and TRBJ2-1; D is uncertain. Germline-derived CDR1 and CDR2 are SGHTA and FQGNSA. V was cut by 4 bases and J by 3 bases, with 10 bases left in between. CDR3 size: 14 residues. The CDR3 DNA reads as TGTGCCAGCAGCTGGAGTCGGGTCTACAATGAGCAGTTCTTC. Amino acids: CASSWSRVYNEQFF.

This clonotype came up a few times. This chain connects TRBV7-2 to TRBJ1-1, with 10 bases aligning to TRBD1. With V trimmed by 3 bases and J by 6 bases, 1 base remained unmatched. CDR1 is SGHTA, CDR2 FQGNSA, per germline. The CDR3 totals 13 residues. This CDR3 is CASSFGQGAEAFF. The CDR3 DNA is TGTGCCAGCAGCTTTGGACAGGGGGCTGAAGCTTTCTTT.

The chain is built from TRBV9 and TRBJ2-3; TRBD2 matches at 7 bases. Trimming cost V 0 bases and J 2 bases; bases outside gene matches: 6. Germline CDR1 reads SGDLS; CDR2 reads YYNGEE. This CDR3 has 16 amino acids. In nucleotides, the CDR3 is TGTGCCAGCAGCGTAGACCCAGGGAGGGCCACAGATACGCAGTATTTT. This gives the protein CASSVDPGRATDTQYF.

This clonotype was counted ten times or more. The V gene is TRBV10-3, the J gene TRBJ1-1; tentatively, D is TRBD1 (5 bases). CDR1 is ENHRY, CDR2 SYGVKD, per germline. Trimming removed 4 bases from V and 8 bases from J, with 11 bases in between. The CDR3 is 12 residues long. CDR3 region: CAISGTRLEAFF. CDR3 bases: TGTGCCATCAGTGGGACACGCCTCGAAGCTTTCTTT.

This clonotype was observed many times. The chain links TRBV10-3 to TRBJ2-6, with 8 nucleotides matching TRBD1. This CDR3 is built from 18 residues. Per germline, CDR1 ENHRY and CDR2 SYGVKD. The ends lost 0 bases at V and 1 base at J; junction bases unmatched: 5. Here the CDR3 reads CAISESGQVLSGANVLTF. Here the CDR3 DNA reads TGTGCCATCAGTGAGTCGGGACAGGTGCTGTCTGGGGCCAACGTCCTGACTTTC.

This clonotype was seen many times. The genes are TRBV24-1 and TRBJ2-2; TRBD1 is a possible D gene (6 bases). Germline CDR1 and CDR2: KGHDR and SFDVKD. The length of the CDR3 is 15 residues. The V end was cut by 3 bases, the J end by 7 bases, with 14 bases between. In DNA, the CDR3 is TGTGCCACCAGTGATCCCACAGGGTACAGCGGGGAGCTGTTTTTT. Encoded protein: CATSDPTGYSGELFF.

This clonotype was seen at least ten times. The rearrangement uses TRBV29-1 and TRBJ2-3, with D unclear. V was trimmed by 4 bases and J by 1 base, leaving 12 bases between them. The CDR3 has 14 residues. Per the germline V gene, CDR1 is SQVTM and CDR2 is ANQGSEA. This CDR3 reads CSVVTLRRTDTQYF. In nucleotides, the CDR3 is TGCAGCGTTGTAACACTGCGGCGCACAGATACGCAGTATTTT.

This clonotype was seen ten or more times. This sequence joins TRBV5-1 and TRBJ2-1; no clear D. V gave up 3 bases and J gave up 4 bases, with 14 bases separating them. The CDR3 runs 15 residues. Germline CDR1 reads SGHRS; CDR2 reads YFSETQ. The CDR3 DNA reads TGCGCCAGCAGCTCGGGTAGTTGGCCTTACAATGAGCAGTTCTTC. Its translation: CASSSGSWPYNEQFF.

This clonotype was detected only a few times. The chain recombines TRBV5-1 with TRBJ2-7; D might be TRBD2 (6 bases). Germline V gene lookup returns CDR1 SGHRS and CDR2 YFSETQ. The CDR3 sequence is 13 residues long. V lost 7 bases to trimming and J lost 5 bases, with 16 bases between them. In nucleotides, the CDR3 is TGCGCCAGCTGCGTCCAGGGAGGAAACGAGCAGTACTTC. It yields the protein CASCVQGGNEQYF.

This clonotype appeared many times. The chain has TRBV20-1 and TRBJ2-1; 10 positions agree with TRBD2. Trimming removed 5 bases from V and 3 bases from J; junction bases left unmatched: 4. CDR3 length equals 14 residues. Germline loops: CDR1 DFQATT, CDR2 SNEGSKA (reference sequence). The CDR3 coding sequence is TGCAGTGCTCTTGGACTAGCGGTCTACAATGAGCAGTTCTTC. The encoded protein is CSALGLAVYNEQFF.

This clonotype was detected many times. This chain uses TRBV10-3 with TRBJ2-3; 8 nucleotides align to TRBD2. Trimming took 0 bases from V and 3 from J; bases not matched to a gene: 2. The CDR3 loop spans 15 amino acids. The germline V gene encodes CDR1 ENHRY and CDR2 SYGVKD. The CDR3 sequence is CAISESAGATDTQYF. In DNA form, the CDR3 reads TGTGCCATCAGTGAGTCAGCGGGAGCGACAGATACGCAGTATTTT.